This T cell receptor beta chain came from a study of tumor and adjacent non-tumor tissue in lung cancer. Turning to the study itself: Patients comprised 12 adenocarcinoma, a couple of squamous cell carcinoma and 1 small cell lung cancer. Findings and limits, study-wide: Patients with more diverse tumor TCRs had worse survival.

The template was RNA from unsorted bulk tissue. The normal lung tissue was taken more than 3 cm from the tumor edge. Newly diagnosed lung cancer patients had thoracic surgery in China, August–November 2014, without prior chemotherapy. The CDR3 spans 16 residues. Germline CDR1 is MNHNS and CDR2 is SASEGT. Three rounds of nested PCR, following a modified ARM-PCR protocol, produced the TCRbeta library. One entry per CDR3 protein results from TCRdb running MiXCR on the multiplex PCR reads. In the table there are 60,000 to 100,000 distinct CDR3 sequences, over 65% of which are singletons. Concerning this clonotype: Its matching antigen is unknown. One end of the junction is discordant with germline, which a read error may explain.

The sequenced sample was distant non-tumor lung tissue. This chain connects TRBV6-1 to TRBJ1-6; D is ambiguous. The source of this sequence is a man aged 70 or older with non-small cell lung cancer. This CDR3 is CASSEEGGYYNSPHHF. CDR3 sequence (DNA): TGTGCCAGTAGTGAGGAGGGCGGATACTATAATTCACCCCACCACTTT.